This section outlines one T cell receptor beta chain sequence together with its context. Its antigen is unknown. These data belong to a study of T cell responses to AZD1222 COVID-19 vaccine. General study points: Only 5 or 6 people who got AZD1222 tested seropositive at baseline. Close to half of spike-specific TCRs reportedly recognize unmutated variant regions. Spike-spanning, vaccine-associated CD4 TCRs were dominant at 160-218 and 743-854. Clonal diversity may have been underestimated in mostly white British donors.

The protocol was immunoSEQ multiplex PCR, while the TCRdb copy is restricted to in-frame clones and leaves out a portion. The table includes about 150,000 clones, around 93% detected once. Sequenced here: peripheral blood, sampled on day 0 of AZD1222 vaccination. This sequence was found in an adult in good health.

DNA of the CDR3: TGCAGCGCCGGCCGTGACATCTACGAGCAGTACTTC. It translates to CSAGRDIYEQYF. This chain connects TRBV29-1 to TRBJ2-7; no clear D gene. The ends were cut back, 7 bases at V and 3 bases at J, with 13 bases in the middle. CDR1 and CDR2 from the germline V gene are SQVTM and ANQGSEA. The CDR3 loop spans 12 amino acids.